The rows below give T cell receptor beta chains drawn from one sample of a study of T cell repertoires in cytomegalovirus infection. TCRdb re-derived calls from the reads in MiXCR, one entry per CDR3 protein. In the table there are about 100,000 distinct CDR3 sequences, around a quarter of which are singletons. The specimen was CD8+ T cells from PBMCs. The source of these receptors is a human donor in good health (CMV status not recorded). Some clones in this sample may be carry-over from other donors' samples. Both conserved end residues are part of each CDR3. A D gene is named only where the DNA matches it firmly. Size values are once, few and many counts, or a class for expanded clones, and some rows have none.

clone_size: .; j_call: TRBJ1-2; v_call: TRBV7-9; d_call: .; cdr3_aa: CASSLGGGDGYTF; cdr3_nt: TGTGCCAGCAGCTTAGGTGGGGGCGACGGCTACACCTTC
clone_size: many; j_call: TRBJ1-1; v_call: TRBV7-9; d_call: .; cdr3_aa: CASSWDDGGTEAFF; cdr3_nt: TGTGCCAGCAGCTGGGATGACGGAGGGACTGAAGCTTTCTTT
clone_size: many; j_call: TRBJ2-1; v_call: TRBV20-1; d_call: .; cdr3_aa: CSAKGYGGVNEQFF; cdr3_nt: TGCAGTGCTAAAGGTTACGGGGGAGTTAATGAGCAGTTCTTC
clone_size: .; j_call: TRBJ2-6; v_call: TRBV20-1; d_call: .; cdr3_aa: CSASGSSGANVLTF; cdr3_nt: TGCAGTGCTTCCGGGAGTTCTGGGGCCAACGTCCTGACTTTC
clone_size: .; j_call: TRBJ1-3; v_call: TRBV4-1; d_call: .; cdr3_aa: CASSQDPFAGNTIYF; cdr3_nt: TGCGCCAGCAGCCAAGATCCATTCGCGGGAAACACCATATATTTT
clone_size: .; j_call: TRBJ1-5; v_call: TRBV20-1; d_call: .; cdr3_aa: CSARVGALKSNQPQHF; cdr3_nt: TGCAGTGCGAGGGTCGGGGCCTTAAAGAGCAATCAGCCCCAGCATTTT
clone_size: few; j_call: TRBJ2-2; v_call: TRBV11-2; d_call: .; cdr3_aa: CASSLGAAGELFF; cdr3_nt: TGTGCCAGCAGCTTAGGGGCAGCCGGGGAGCTGTTTTTT
clone_size: .; j_call: TRBJ1-5; v_call: TRBV6-1; d_call: .; cdr3_aa: CASILIGQYSNQPQHF; cdr3_nt: TGTGCCAGCATCCTTATCGGGCAGTATAGCAATCAGCCCCAGCATTTT
clone_size: few; j_call: TRBJ2-3; v_call: TRBV18; d_call: TRBD2; cdr3_aa: CASSPGLAGSDTQYF; cdr3_nt: TGTGCCAGCTCACCGGGACTAGCGGGTTCAGATACGCAGTATTTT
clone_size: many; j_call: TRBJ2-1; v_call: TRBV7-9; d_call: .; cdr3_aa: CASSWRGEPNNEQFF; cdr3_nt: TGTGCCAGCAGCTGGAGGGGGGAGCCCAACAATGAGCAGTTCTTC
clone_size: .; j_call: TRBJ2-7; v_call: TRBV20-1; d_call: TRBD1; cdr3_aa: CSATQGVYEQYF; cdr3_nt: TGCAGTGCTACACAGGGGGTCTACGAGCAGTACTTC
clone_size: few; j_call: TRBJ2-7; v_call: TRBV5-5; d_call: .; cdr3_aa: CASSLEGGLGRREQYF; cdr3_nt: TGTGCCAGCAGCTTGGAAGGAGGACTGGGACGACGCGAGCAGTACTTC
clone_size: many; j_call: TRBJ2-7; v_call: TRBV7-2; d_call: .; cdr3_aa: CASSSRQGLLQAEYF; cdr3_nt: TGTGCCAGCAGCTCAAGACAGGGACTTCTCCAAGCGGAGTACTTC
clone_size: .; j_call: TRBJ2-1; v_call: TRBV4-3; d_call: .; cdr3_aa: CASSAGIGLQDEQFF; cdr3_nt: TGCGCCAGCAGCGCAGGGATAGGCCTCCAGGATGAGCAGTTCTTC
clone_size: .; j_call: TRBJ2-3; v_call: TRBV30; d_call: TRBD2; cdr3_aa: CARSLAALADTQYF; cdr3_nt: TGTGCCCGCTCTCTAGCGGCTTTAGCAGATACGCAGTATTTT
clone_size: .; j_call: TRBJ1-1; v_call: TRBV5-6; d_call: .; cdr3_aa: CASSGDPGDVTVAFF; cdr3_nt: TGTGCCAGCAGCGGGGACCCGGGGGATGTCACTGTAGCTTTCTTT
clone_size: .; j_call: TRBJ1-1; v_call: TRBV29-1; d_call: .; cdr3_aa: CSVERHPRAMNTEAFF; cdr3_nt: TGCAGCGTTGAGCGACACCCCAGGGCCATGAACACTGAAGCTTTCTTT
clone_size: many; j_call: TRBJ2-1; v_call: TRBV24-1; d_call: TRBD1; cdr3_aa: CATSDFPGQDTYNEQFF; cdr3_nt: TGTGCCACCAGTGATTTCCCGGGACAGGACACCTACAATGAGCAGTTCTTC
clone_size: .; j_call: TRBJ2-7; v_call: TRBV20-1; d_call: TRBD2; cdr3_aa: CSARPLAGGGYEQYF; cdr3_nt: TGCAGTGCCAGACCCCTAGCGGGAGGGGGTTACGAGCAGTACTTC
clone_size: .; j_call: TRBJ1-1; v_call: TRBV29-1; d_call: .; cdr3_aa: CSVEQGVNTEAFF; cdr3_nt: TGCAGCGTTGAGCAGGGAGTGAACACTGAAGCTTTCTTT
clone_size: many; j_call: TRBJ2-7; v_call: TRBV28; d_call: .; cdr3_aa: CASSLRAALPHEQYF; cdr3_nt: TGTGCCAGCAGTTTAAGGGCAGCCCTCCCGCACGAGCAGTACTTC
clone_size: few; j_call: TRBJ1-5; v_call: TRBV18; d_call: .; cdr3_aa: CASSPTDPSNQPQHF; cdr3_nt: TGTGCCAGCTCACCTACAGACCCTAGCAATCAGCCCCAGCATTTT
clone_size: once; j_call: TRBJ2-1; v_call: TRBV6-2/TRBV6-3; d_call: TRBD2; cdr3_aa: CASMSGEDAYNEQFF; cdr3_nt: TGTGCCAGTATGAGCGGGGAAGACGCCTACAATGAGCAGTTCTTC
clone_size: .; j_call: TRBJ2-5; v_call: TRBV11-2; d_call: TRBD2; cdr3_aa: CASSSPSGLADATSGQETQYF; cdr3_nt: TGTGCCAGCAGCTCCCCGTCGGGACTAGCGGACGCAACAAGCGGCCAAGAGACCCAGTACTTC
clone_size: .; j_call: TRBJ1-1; v_call: TRBV30; d_call: .; cdr3_aa: CASAVVGTEAFF; cdr3_nt: TGTGCCTCGGCGGTCGTCGGGACTGAAGCTTTCTTT
clone_size: few; j_call: TRBJ1-1; v_call: TRBV19; d_call: .; cdr3_aa: CASSTSPGRSTEAFF; cdr3_nt: TGTGCCAGTAGTACCTCTCCTGGGAGAAGTACTGAAGCTTTCTTT
clone_size: many; j_call: TRBJ2-2; v_call: TRBV4-3; d_call: .; cdr3_aa: CASSRGQSGELFF; cdr3_nt: TGCGCCAGCAGCCGAGGACAGTCGGGGGAGCTGTTTTTT
clone_size: .; j_call: TRBJ2-2; v_call: TRBV5-4; d_call: TRBD1; cdr3_aa: CASSGAGGDTGELFF; cdr3_nt: TGTGCCAGCAGTGGAGCAGGGGGCGATACCGGGGAGCTGTTTTTT
clone_size: .; j_call: TRBJ2-5; v_call: TRBV6-5; d_call: .; cdr3_aa: CASSMAEASGETQYF; cdr3_nt: TGTGCCAGCAGTATGGCGGAGGCGAGCGGGGAGACCCAGTACTTC
clone_size: many; j_call: TRBJ2-7; v_call: TRBV10-3; d_call: .; cdr3_aa: CAISEPDSTYEQYF; cdr3_nt: TGTGCCATCAGTGAGCCGGACAGTACCTACGAGCAGTACTTC
clone_size: many; j_call: TRBJ2-7; v_call: TRBV7-9; d_call: .; cdr3_aa: CASSPSTDSYEQYF; cdr3_nt: TGTGCCAGCAGCCCTTCGACAGATTCCTACGAGCAGTACTTC
clone_size: .; j_call: TRBJ2-7; v_call: TRBV19; d_call: .; cdr3_aa: CASSRPLGGIYEQYF; cdr3_nt: TGTGCCAGTTCACGACCCCTTGGCGGGATTTACGAGCAGTACTTC
clone_size: .; j_call: TRBJ1-1; v_call: TRBV11-3; d_call: .; cdr3_aa: CASSYSSGGLGEAFF; cdr3_nt: TGTGCCAGCAGCTACTCTTCCGGGGGGTTGGGTGAAGCTTTCTTT
clone_size: .; j_call: TRBJ2-7; v_call: TRBV20-1; d_call: .; cdr3_aa: CSARGGPSSYEQYF; cdr3_nt: TGCAGTGCTAGAGGGGGACCTAGCTCCTACGAGCAGTACTTC
clone_size: many; j_call: TRBJ2-4; v_call: TRBV28; d_call: .; cdr3_aa: CASSSTGISAKNIQYF; cdr3_nt: TGTGCCAGCAGTTCCACAGGGATCTCGGCCAAAAACATTCAGTACTTC
clone_size: .; j_call: TRBJ2-7; v_call: TRBV7-6; d_call: .; cdr3_aa: CASSSLLGTVTYEQYF; cdr3_nt: TGTGCCAGCAGCTCCCTCCTCGGGACGGTAACCTACGAGCAGTACTTC
clone_size: .; j_call: TRBJ1-1; v_call: TRBV20-1; d_call: TRBD1; cdr3_aa: CSARDGDRANTEAFF; cdr3_nt: TGCAGTGCTAGAGACGGGGACAGGGCGAACACTGAAGCTTTCTTT
clone_size: many; j_call: TRBJ1-1; v_call: TRBV7-2; d_call: .; cdr3_aa: CASGMNTEAFF; cdr3_nt: TGTGCCAGCGGCATGAACACTGAAGCTTTCTTT
clone_size: many; j_call: TRBJ2-7; v_call: TRBV10-2; d_call: TRBD2; cdr3_aa: CASSESISGTYEQYF; cdr3_nt: TGCGCCAGCAGTGAGTCTATAAGCGGGACCTACGAGCAGTACTTC
clone_size: .; j_call: TRBJ2-2; v_call: TRBV29-1; d_call: .; cdr3_aa: CSALGETGELFF; cdr3_nt: TGCAGCGCCTTGGGGGAGACCGGGGAGCTGTTTTTT
clone_size: many; j_call: TRBJ2-1; v_call: TRBV7-3; d_call: TRBD2; cdr3_aa: CASSLWEGSSYNEQFF; cdr3_nt: TGTGCCAGCAGCTTATGGGAGGGGAGCTCCTACAATGAGCAGTTCTTC